The 19 T cell receptor beta chains below all came from one sample that was sequenced in a study of T cells in Graves' hyperthyroidism and ophthalmopathy. RNA transcripts yielded amplified TCR beta CDR3 regions. When the TCR CDR3 underwent first-round RT-PCR, the HTBI primer set was used. From the multiplex PCR reads, TCRdb called clonotypes with MiXCR, one entry per CDR3 protein. The table records about 380,000 distinct CDR3 sequences, about 14% of them present only once. Specimen: blood. The receptors stem from a man aged 25-40 years with Graves' hyperthyroidism that later progressed to Graves' ophthalmopathy.

V is TRBV12-3 or TRBV12-4 and J is TRBJ1-4; a possible D gene is TRBD1 (5 bases). The CDR3 loop spans 15 amino acids. Trimming stripped 3 bases from V and 5 bases from J, with 13 bases between. The CDR3 DNA reads as TGTGCCAGCAGTTTCGGGGGGGGGTCAAATGAAAAACTGTTTTTT. The encoded protein is CASSFGGGSNEKLFF.

This clonotype turned up a few times. V is TRBV27 and J is TRBJ1-4, with 7 bases aligning to TRBD1. The CDR3 contains 14 residues. After removal of 5 bases from V and 3 bases from J, the junction contained 3 bases not matched to a gene. Germline V lookup: CDR1 MNHEY, CDR2 SMNVEV (reference sequence). The CDR3 loop is CASSRTGPNEKLFF. CDR3 sequence (DNA): TGTGCCAGCAGTAGGACAGGCCCTAATGAAAAACTGTTTTTT. Using reference TRBV27 and TRBJ1-4 for the parts outside the CDR3, the full variable domain is EAQVTQNPRYLITVTGKKLTVTCSQNMNHEYMSWYRQDPGLGLRQIYYSMNVEVTDKGDVPEGYKVSRKEKRNFPLILESPSPNQTSLYFCASSRTGPNEKLFFGSGTQLSVL.

This clonotype was counted many times. V is TRBV30 and J is TRBJ2-3; the D gene could be TRBD1 or TRBD2 (5 bases each). Germline V CDR1 and CDR2: GTSNPN, SVGIG (reference sequence). CDR3 length: 12 amino acids. The V gene lost 4 bases and the J gene lost 6 bases, with 11 bases spanning the gap. CDR3 sequence: CAWTEGFDTQYF. The CDR3 DNA reads as TGTGCCTGGACCGAGGGGTTCGATACGCAGTATTTT.

The V call is TRBV19, the J call TRBJ2-1; 10 nucleotides align to TRBD2. Germline lookup yields CDR1 LNHDA and CDR2 SQIVND (reference sequence). The CDR3 has 14 residues. Germline trimming cut 8 bases from V and 3 bases from J; bases unmatched to any gene: 4. The CDR3 here is CASAWTSGYNEQFF. For the CDR3, the DNA is TGTGCCAGTGCTTGGACTAGCGGCTACAATGAGCAGTTCTTC.

This clonotype was found many times. CDR3 sequence (DNA): TGTGCCTGGAAGATTGGGACGGGACGAGAGACCCAGTACTTC. It encodes CAWKIGTGRETQYF. J is TRBJ2-5 and V is TRBV30; possibly TRBD1 or TRBD2 for D (5 bases each). CDR1 is GTSNPN, CDR2 SVGIG, per germline (reference sequence). The CDR3 runs to 14 residues. With 4 bases removed from V and 4 bases from J, the gap between germline ends came to 16 bases.

The V and J genes are TRBV4-1 and TRBJ2-1, with 14 positions matching TRBD2. The CDR3 runs 17 residues. In germline, CDR1 is MGHRA, CDR2 YSYEKL. J was trimmed by 8 bases and V by 3 bases; bases with no gene match: 9. In DNA form, the CDR3 reads TGCGCCAGCAGCCAGGGGACTAGCGGGGGTCCATGGGATGAGCAGTTCTTC. Translated, it gives CASSQGTSGGPWDEQFF.

In its sample, this clonotype was seen a few times. The chain joins TRBV5-1 to TRBJ2-1, with D possibly called TRBD1 or TRBD2 (5 bases each). Germline loops: CDR1 SGHRS, CDR2 YFSETQ. Trimming left V 2 bases short and J 7 bases short, with 19 bases between. The length of the CDR3 is 16 residues. The CDR3 is CASSFVTGTPPNEQFF. The DNA for the CDR3 is TGCGCCAGCAGCTTTGTGACCGGGACCCCCCCAAATGAGCAGTTCTTC.

This clonotype was observed a handful of times. The gene calls are TRBV3-1 and TRBJ1-5; D is ambiguous. Germline V gene lookup returns CDR1 LGHDT and CDR2 YNNKEL (reference sequence). This CDR3 is 14 amino acids long. Trimming removed 1 base from V and 4 bases from J, with 8 bases in between. This chain's CDR3 is CASSQVSENQPQHF. CDR3 DNA sequence: TGTGCCAGCAGCCAAGTATCCGAAAATCAGCCCCAGCATTTT. The full variable domain, with the rest looked up from reference TRBV3-1 and TRBJ1-5, is DTAVSQTPKYLVTQMGNDKSIKCEQNLGHDTMYWYKQDSKKFLKIMFSYNNKELIINETVPNRFSPKSPDKAHLNLHINSLELGDSAVYFCASSQVSENQPQHFGDGTRLSIL.

The rearrangement links TRBV29-1 to TRBJ2-2; weak D call: TRBD1 (5 bases). The CDR3 contains 11 residues. Germline V gives CDR1 SQVTM, CDR2 ANQGSEA. Between the trimmed V and J ends, which lost 4 bases and 13 bases, there was a span of 13 bases. The CDR3: CSVGQLGMLFF. CDR3 nucleotides: TGCAGCGTTGGACAGCTCGGTATGCTGTTTTTT.

This clonotype was observed at least ten times. This rearrangement joins TRBV11-2 to TRBJ2-2; the D gene could be TRBD1 or TRBD2 (5 bases each). V gave up 5 bases and J gave up 3 bases, with 16 bases separating them. The CDR3 contains 16 residues. Per the germline V gene, CDR1 is SGHAT and CDR2 is FQNNGV. CDR3 sequence reads: CASSKTPGTYTGELFF. CDR3 sequence (DNA): TGTGCCAGCAGCAAAACTCCCGGGACCTACACCGGGGAGCTGTTTTTT.

This chain joins TRBV6-1 and TRBJ1-3; D remains ambiguous. From germline, CDR1 is MNHNS and CDR2 SASEGT. The V end lost 7 bases, the J end lost 4 bases, and 11 bases lay between the germline ends. The CDR3 has 13 amino acids. CDR3 coding DNA: TGTGCCAGCACCATTATGGAGGGAAACACCATATATTTT. It is translated as CASTIMEGNTIYF.

This clonotype showed up just once. V gene TRBV12-3 or TRBV12-4 combines with J gene TRBJ2-7, with D uncertain. Trimming removed 8 bases at V and 2 bases at J, with 16 bases between. There are 14 residues in the CDR3. The CDR3 bases are TGTGCCAGCCGCGGCGCACAGTTCGCCTACGAGCAGTACTTC. Its translation is CASRGAQFAYEQYF.

This clonotype was seen more than once but under ten times. V is TRBV5-5 and J is TRBJ2-4; the D gene could be TRBD1 or TRBD2 (5 bases each). Looked up from germline, CDR1 is SGHKS and CDR2 is YYEKEE (reference sequence). Between the trimmed V and J ends, which lost 6 bases and 0 bases, there was a span of 13 bases. The CDR3 covers 15 residues. CDR3 sequence reads: CASNLGVLAKNIQYF. CDR3 nucleotides: TGTGCCAGCAACCTGGGGGTGCTAGCCAAAAACATTCAGTACTTC.

This clonotype appeared many times. This rearrangement joins TRBV6-1 to TRBJ2-7, with TRBD1 matching over 9 bases. This CDR3 is 13 amino acids long. V was pared by 5 bases and J by 5 bases, with 4 bases of the junction left unmatched. Germline V gives CDR1 MNHNS, CDR2 SASEGT. This chain's CDR3 is CASSLWTGDEQYF. The CDR3 DNA reads TGTGCCAGCAGTCTCTGGACAGGGGACGAGCAGTACTTC.

At least ten counts were recorded for this clonotype. V usage is TRBV28 and J usage is TRBJ2-2; the match to TRBD2 covers 8 bases. The V gene end was trimmed by 3 bases and the J gene end by 7 bases; junction bases not matched to a gene: 7. The length of the CDR3 is 15 residues. CDR1 is MDHEN, CDR2 SYDVKM, per germline. CDR3 DNA sequence: TGTGCCAGCAGTTTCCAAGCGGGGGTCCACGGGGAGCTGTTTTTT. The encoded protein is CASSFQAGVHGELFF.

This clonotype was counted a few times. V gene TRBV28 combines with J gene TRBJ2-7, with TRBD1 as a possible D gene (6 bases). The length of the CDR3 is 14 residues. V was shortened by 2 bases and J by 6 bases, with 14 bases between the two germline ends. The germline V gene has CDR1 MDHEN and CDR2 SYDVKM. DNA of the CDR3: TGTGCCAGCAGTTTAAACCCCAGGGGATCCGAGCAGTACTTC. Its protein is CASSLNPRGSEQYF.

The chain has TRBV7-6 and TRBJ1-5; tentative D call: TRBD1 (5 bases). CDR3 length: 13 amino acids. CDR1 is SGHVS and CDR2 is FNYEAQ in the germline V gene. V gave up 4 bases and J gave up 4 bases, with 8 bases separating them. CDR3 region: CASSYDRNQPQHF. In nucleotides, the CDR3 is TGTGCCAGCAGCTACGACAGAAATCAGCCCCAGCATTTT.

This clonotype was detected ten times or more. V usage is TRBV27 and J usage is TRBJ2-5; tentatively, D is TRBD1 (5 bases). V was shortened by 6 bases and J by 2 bases, with 10 bases between the two germline ends. This CDR3 is 13 amino acids long. Per germline, CDR1 MNHEY and CDR2 SMNVEV (reference sequence). CDR3 sequence: CASSHDSQETQYF. Written as DNA, the CDR3 is TGTGCCAGCAGCCATGACAGTCAAGAGACCCAGTACTTC.

This clonotype was seen a few times. CDR3 in amino acids: CASSLGGSHNEQFF. The CDR3 DNA reads TGTGCCAGCAGTTTAGGGGGCAGCCACAATGAGCAGTTCTTC. The rearrangement links TRBV27 to TRBJ2-1; D perhaps matches TRBD1 (6 bases). The CDR3 has 14 residues. V lost 2 bases and J 5 bases, leaving 10 bases between the germline ends. CDR1 and CDR2 (germline): MNHEY, SMNVEV (reference sequence).